This T cell receptor beta chain was profiled in a study of breast tumors, draining lymph nodes, adjacent tissues. Study-wide results and caveats: Findings are consistent with lymph node origin and intratumoral expansion of most tumor T cells. Tumor and nontumor repertoires were significantly more similar in luminal-like than in basal-like breast cancer.

TCRdb used MiXCR to reprocess the multiplex PCR reads, holding one entry per CDR3 protein. The sample lists roughly 14,000 distinct CDR3 sequences, around 55% occurring once. Only one count was recorded for this clonotype. Its cognate antigen is unknown. This clonotype was obtained from a female donor with breast cancer. Some clones in this sample may be carry-over from other donors' samples. Sequencing was carried out using tumor-adjacent breast tissue.

In DNA form, the CDR3 reads TGTGCCAGCAGCCCCGGACTAGCGGGAAAGGAGCAGTACTTC. It specifies CASSPGLAGKEQYF. The chain links TRBV7-2 to TRBJ2-7; 12 nucleotides align to TRBD2. V trimming: 5 bases; J trimming: 7 bases; junction bases outside the gene matches: 6. The germline CDR1 and CDR2 sequences are SGHTA and FQGNSA. This CDR3 is 14 amino acids long.